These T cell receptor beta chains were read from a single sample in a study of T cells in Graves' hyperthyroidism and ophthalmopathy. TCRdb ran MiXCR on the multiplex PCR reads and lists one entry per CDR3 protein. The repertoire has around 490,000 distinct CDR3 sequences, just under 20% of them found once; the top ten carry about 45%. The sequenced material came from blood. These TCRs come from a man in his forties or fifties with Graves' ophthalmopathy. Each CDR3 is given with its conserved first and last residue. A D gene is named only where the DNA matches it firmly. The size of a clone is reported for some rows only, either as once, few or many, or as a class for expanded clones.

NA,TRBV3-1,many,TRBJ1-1,CASSQGRGQNTEAFF,TGTGCCAGCAGCCAAGGTCGCGGCCAGAACACTGAAGCTTTCTTT
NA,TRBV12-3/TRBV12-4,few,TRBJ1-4,CASSFSQLNEKLFF,TGTGCCAGCAGTTTTAGTCAGCTTAATGAAAAACTGTTTTTT
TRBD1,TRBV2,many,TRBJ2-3,CASSELDRQGDTQYF,TGTGCCAGCAGTGAACTGGACAGGCAAGGAGATACGCAGTATTTT
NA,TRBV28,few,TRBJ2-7,CASSSGDESYEQYF,TGTGCCAGCAGTTCCGGGGACGAAAGCTACGAGCAGTACTTC
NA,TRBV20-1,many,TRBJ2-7,CSARGGAGLYYEQYF,TGCAGTGCTAGAGGGGGCGCGGGGCTATACTACGAGCAGTACTTC
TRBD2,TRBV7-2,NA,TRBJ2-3,CASSLIAGESLLDTDTQYF,TGTGCCAGCAGCTTAATAGCGGGGGAGTCGCTTCTCGACACAGATACGCAGTATTTT
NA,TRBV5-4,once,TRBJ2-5,CASSSGWREETQYF,TGTGCCAGCAGCTCTGGGTGGAGGGAAGAGACCCAGTACTTC
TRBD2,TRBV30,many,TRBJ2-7,CASEREGAPYEQYF,TGTGCCTCGGAGCGGGAGGGGGCCCCCTACGAGCAGTACTTC
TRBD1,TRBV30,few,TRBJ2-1,CAWSVLGQGQGEQFF,TGTGCCTGGAGTGTATTAGGACAGGGTCAAGGTGAGCAGTTCTTC
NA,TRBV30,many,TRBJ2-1,CAWSGLQVNSYNEQFF,TGTGCCTGGAGTGGACTTCAGGTGAACTCCTACAATGAGCAGTTCTTC
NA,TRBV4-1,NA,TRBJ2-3,CASSQGSYTDTQYF,TGCGCCAGCAGCCAAGGGAGTTACACAGATACGCAGTATTTT
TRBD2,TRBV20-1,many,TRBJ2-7,CSAETGTSNEQYF,TGCAGTGCTGAAACCGGGACTAGCAACGAGCAGTACTTC
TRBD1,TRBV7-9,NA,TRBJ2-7,CASGLGVGLRDSSYEQYF,TGTGCCAGCGGCTTAGGGGTTGGTCTCCGGGACAGCTCCTACGAGCAGTACTTC
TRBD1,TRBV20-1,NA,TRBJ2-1,CSADRGNEQFF,TGCAGTGCTGACAGGGGGAATGAGCAGTTCTTC
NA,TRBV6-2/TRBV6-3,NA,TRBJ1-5,CASSYEANQPQHF,TGTGCCAGCAGTTATGAGGCCAATCAGCCCCAGCATTTT